This TCR beta chain was identified during a study of shared clonotypes between healthy human individuals. As for this clone: The antigen remains unidentified.

Data came from immunoSEQ multiplex PCR; TCRdb stores just in-frame clones and leaves some out. Among 2 million to 2.5 million clones listed, almost 96% were seen once. General study results and limits: Inspection by rarefaction showed sorted-subset sequencing to be incomplete despite large depth.

Between the trimmed V and J ends, which lost 2 bases and 5 bases, there was a span of 9 bases. CDR3 length: 13 residues. CDR1 is MNHEY, CDR2 SMNVEV, per germline (reference sequence). The clonotype was recovered from a man aged 18 to 30 in good health. What was sequenced was naive CD4+ T cells sorted from blood. The subset was: CD45RA+ positively selected. This chain uses TRBV27 with TRBJ1-1; TRBD1 might be the D (5 bases). Written as DNA, the CDR3 is TGTGCCAGCAGTTTAGCAGGGCGGACTGAAGCTTTCTTT. Encoded protein: CASSLAGRTEAFF.